This entry describes one T cell receptor beta chain. Antigen unknown. The data originate from a study of graft-versus-host responses after intestinal transplantation. General observations from the study: Recipient marrow contained GvH clones, some of which appeared first in ileum or blood.

Data came from immunoSEQ multiplex PCR; TCRdb stores just in-frame clones and leaves some out. The sample has tens of thousands of clones; approximately 90% are singletons. The germline gives CDR1 KGHSH, CDR2 LQKENI. V dropped 0 bases and J dropped 5; count of bases not matched to a gene: 6. The CDR3 contains 18 residues. This receptor was obtained from a human donor who was the organ donor for an intestinal transplant. Material: unstimulated CD4+ T cells sorted from spleen or lymph node cells, obtained before transplant. The rearrangement links TRBV18 to TRBJ2-3, with 15 nucleotides matching TRBD2. The CDR3 bases are TGTGCCAGCTCACCACCCAATGGACTAGCGGGAGGGTTAGATACGCAGTATTTT. Protein: CASSPPNGLAGGLDTQYF.